Listed here are 29 T cell receptor beta chains from one sample, sequenced in a study of shared clonotypes between healthy human individuals. The naive CD8 population came from CD45RO-negative cells selected for CCR7, without terminally differentiated effector memory CD45RA+ cells. Clones were sequenced by immunoSEQ multiplex PCR, and TCRdb holds only the in-frame ones, with some missing. Altogether approximately 1.9 million clones are present, 80% to 95% being singletons, with the ten largest covering about 1.6%. The sequencing sample was made of naive CD8+ T cells from PBMCs. These receptors all come from a man younger than 35 in good health. Some clones in this sample may be carry-over from other donors' samples.

The V and J genes are TRBV28 and TRBJ2-3; possible D gene TRBD1, 6 bases. The CDR3 spans 14 residues. Germline V gene data show CDR1 as MDHEN and CDR2 as SYDVKM. Between the trimmed V and J ends, which lost 6 bases and 1 base, there was a span of 11 bases. The CDR3, as DNA: TGTGCCAGCAGCGCGACAGGCCGCACAGATACGCAGTATTTT. This sequence encodes CASSATGRTDTQYF.

V usage is TRBV28 and J usage is TRBJ2-1; D remains unclear. The CDR3 extends over 14 amino acids. Looked up from germline, CDR1 is MDHEN and CDR2 is SYDVKM. Trimming took off 1 base at V and 5 bases at J, with 9 bases between the two ends. The CDR3 sequence: CASSLSADNNEQFF. Here the CDR3 DNA reads TGTGCCAGCAGTTTATCGGCAGACAACAATGAGCAGTTCTTC.

This chain connects TRBV6-1 to TRBJ1-2; no clear D. CDR1 is MNHNS, CDR2 SASEGT, per germline. The CDR3 sequence is 17 residues long. V was cut by 2 bases and J by 3 bases, with 19 bases left in between. The CDR3 is CASSEFYSGYLDYGYTF. For the CDR3, the DNA is TGTGCCAGCAGTGAATTCTATTCAGGCTATCTGGACTATGGCTACACCTTC.

CDR3 sequence reads: CASSPHGTGFYEQFF. CDR3 bases: TGTGCCAGCAGCCCCCACGGGACAGGGTTCTATGAGCAGTTCTTC. The chain links TRBV11-2 to TRBJ2-1; TRBD1 matches 9 bases. From germline, CDR1 is SGHAT and CDR2 FQNNGV. The CDR3 has 15 residues. The V segment lost 5 bases and the J segment 8 bases; nucleotides outside the gene matches: 10.

The chain carries TRBV29-1 and TRBJ2-7; TRBD1 aligns across 11 bases. Germline values: CDR1 SQVTM, CDR2 ANQGSEA. CDR3 length equals 14 residues. The junction had 9 bases not matched to a gene; V was cut back by 6 bases and J by 5 bases. The CDR3: CSVGWDRGYNEQYF. The CDR3 DNA reads as TGCAGCGTGGGTTGGGACAGGGGGTACAACGAGCAGTACTTC.

This rearrangement joins TRBV5-6 to TRBJ1-2; maybe TRBD1 (6 bases). CDR1 is SGHDT, CDR2 YYEEEE, per germline. This CDR3 has 11 amino acids. V shed 6 bases and J shed 5 bases, with 8 bases lying between them. The CDR3: CASTQGYGYTF. The CDR3 region has the DNA TGTGCCAGCACACAGGGATATGGCTACACCTTC.

The rearrangement joins TRBV11-2 to TRBJ2-7; D call uncertain. V was shortened by 5 bases and J by 1 base, with 18 bases between the two germline ends. The CDR3 has 16 residues. Germline V gives CDR1 SGHAT, CDR2 FQNNGV. The CDR3 reads CASSPGGPSESYEQYF. CDR3 DNA sequence: TGTGCCAGCAGCCCTGGCGGACCCTCGGAGTCCTACGAGCAGTACTTC.

This clone has just one count. For the CDR3, the DNA is TGTGCCAGCAGTTTATTTCAGGGTGGGGACGGGGAGCTGTTTTTT. This encodes CASSLFQGGDGELFF. The chain has TRBV28 and TRBJ2-2; tentatively, D is TRBD1 (5 bases). V was shortened by 1 base and J by 7 bases, with 13 bases between the two germline ends. In germline, CDR1 is MDHEN, CDR2 SYDVKM. CDR3 length: 15 amino acids.

The chain carries TRBV28 and TRBJ2-7, with D possibly being TRBD1 (6 bases). Trimming took off 11 bases at V and 2 bases at J, with 19 bases between the two ends. The CDR3 has 14 amino acids. CDR1 is MDHEN and CDR2 is SYDVKM in the germline V gene. CDR3 residues: CAAAGTFGAYEQYF. Written as DNA, the CDR3 is TGTGCCGCTGCTGGGACATTTGGCGCCTACGAGCAGTACTTC.

The CDR3 is CASSPPDRGTEAFF. The CDR3 DNA sequence: TGCGCCAGCAGCCCCCCCGATCGGGGCACTGAAGCTTTCTTT. The chain recombines TRBV4-1 with TRBJ1-1; D not resolved. This CDR3 has 14 residues. The V end was cut by 4 bases, the J end by 4 bases, with 13 bases between. Germline V gene sequence: CDR1 MGHRA, CDR2 YSYEKL.

Of note for this clone: Other DNA sequences in this sample translate to the same CDR3. V gene TRBV27 combines with J gene TRBJ1-1; 7 bases are shared with TRBD1. Looked up from germline, CDR1 is MNHEY and CDR2 is SMNVEV (reference sequence). V shed 6 bases and J 5 bases; nucleotides not matched to a gene: 6. The CDR3 extends over 13 amino acids. The CDR3: CASREQGNTEAFF. The CDR3 DNA follows: TGTGCCAGCAGAGAACAGGGGAATACTGAAGCTTTCTTT.

Written as DNA, the CDR3 is TGTGCCAGCAGTGAGGGTCGGACTAGCGGGGACTGGTACCAAGAGACCCAGTACTTC. Encoded protein: CASSEGRTSGDWYQETQYF. The J gene is TRBJ2-5, the V gene TRBV2; 12 bases fit TRBD2. Germline CDR1 and CDR2: SNHLY and FYNNEI. Trimming removed 3 bases from V and 0 bases from J; junction bases left unmatched: 11. This CDR3 has 19 amino acids.

The V gene is TRBV7-9, the J gene TRBJ2-1; 7 bases match TRBD1. The junction had 10 bases not matched to a gene; V was cut back by 6 bases and J by 2 bases. From germline, CDR1 is SEHNR and CDR2 FQNEAQ (reference sequence). This CDR3 spans 16 amino acids. Here the CDR3 reads CASRESSQGAYNEQFF. The CDR3 nucleotides read TGTGCCAGCAGGGAATCGAGTCAGGGGGCCTACAATGAGCAGTTCTTC.

V gene TRBV15 combines with J gene TRBJ2-3; weak D call: TRBD1 (6 bases). The CDR3 has 17 amino acids. The germline V gene has CDR1 LNHNV and CDR2 YYDKDF (reference sequence). Trimming removed 1 base at V and 0 bases at J, with 14 bases between. The CDR3 loop reads CATSRVLGGYSTDTQYF. The CDR3 nucleotides read TGTGCCACCAGCAGAGTCCTAGGGGGTTATAGCACAGATACGCAGTATTTT.

The chain carries TRBV27 and TRBJ1-1; D is ambiguous. Germline V gives CDR1 MNHEY, CDR2 SMNVEV (reference sequence). The CDR3 sequence is 14 residues long. Trimming removed 3 bases from V and 5 bases from J, with 13 bases in between. The CDR3 DNA is TGTGCCAGCAGTTTGATGGGAAGTGGGACTGAAGCTTTCTTT. Residues: CASSLMGSGTEAFF.

The gene calls are TRBV11-1 and TRBJ2-7; 11 bases are a match to TRBD2. Germline CDR1 and CDR2: SGHAT and FQDESV (reference sequence). The junction had 1 base not matched to a gene; V was cut back by 1 base and J by 2 bases. There are 15 residues in the CDR3. The DNA of the CDR3 is TGTGCCAGCAGCTTAGTAGCGGGAGGGACCTACGAGCAGTACTTC. It specifies CASSLVAGGTYEQYF.

The genes are TRBV5-1 and TRBJ1-1; TRBD1 agrees at 8 bases. CDR1 and CDR2 from the germline V gene are SGHRS and YFSETQ. Trimming took 0 bases from V and 5 from J; bases not matched to a gene: 3. This CDR3 spans 14 amino acids. In nucleotides, the CDR3 is TGCGCCAGCAGCTTGGGGACAGGGCAAACTGAAGCTTTCTTT. This gives the protein CASSLGTGQTEAFF. The complete variable domain, with remaining parts taken from reference TRBV5-1 and TRBJ1-1, reads KAGVTQTPRYLIKTRGQQVTLSCSPISGHRSVSWYQQTPGQGLQFLFEYFSETQRNKGNFPGRFSGRQFSNSRSEMNVSTLELGDSALYLCASSLGTGQTEAFFGQGTRLTVV.

V is TRBV14 and J is TRBJ2-2; the D gene is possibly TRBD1 (5 bases). The germline V gene has CDR1 SGHDN and CDR2 FVKESK. There are 14 residues in the CDR3. V lost 2 bases and J 3 bases, leaving 7 bases between the germline ends. The CDR3 is CASSQTGDTGELFF. For the CDR3, the DNA is TGTGCCAGCAGCCAAACAGGAGACACCGGGGAGCTGTTTTTT.

V gene TRBV27 combines with J gene TRBJ2-5; a weak D match, TRBD2 (6 bases). Between the trimmed V and J ends, which lost 2 bases and 1 base, there was a span of 11 bases. Germline V gene lookup returns CDR1 MNHEY and CDR2 SMNVEV (reference sequence). The CDR3 runs to 15 residues. The DNA of the CDR3 is TGTGCCAGCAGTTTAGGCCTAGCGCTCCAAGAGACCCAGTACTTC. It codes for CASSLGLALQETQYF.

J is TRBJ1-2 and V is TRBV29-1, with 11 bases aligning to TRBD1. J lost 2 bases, V lost 3 bases, and 8 bases had no gene match. CDR1 and CDR2 (germline): SQVTM, ANQGSEA. The CDR3 has 16 amino acids. CDR3 nucleotides: TGCAGCGTTGAGTCGATGAGGGACAGGGGGAACTATGGCTACACCTTC. Its translation is CSVESMRDRGNYGYTF.

V usage is TRBV21-1 and J usage is TRBJ1-1. TRBV21-1 constitutes a pseudogene. CDR3 length: 18 amino acids. CDR3 amino acids: CASSKGGRGFMVSTEAFF. CDR3 nucleotide sequence: TGTGCCAGCAGCAAAGGGGGACGCGGGTTTATGGTGAGCACTGAAGCTTTCTTT.

The chain employs TRBV27 and TRBJ2-3; D is perhaps TRBD1 (5 bases). The CDR3 is 16 amino acids. The V gene's germline CDR1 is MNHEY and CDR2 SMNVEV (reference sequence). The ends were cut back, 5 bases at V and 3 bases at J, with 18 bases in the middle. In DNA form, the CDR3 reads TGTGCCAGCAGTACTTACGAGGCAAAGGGGACAGATACGCAGTATTTT. Its protein product is CASSTYEAKGTDTQYF.

The V call is TRBV11-2, the J call TRBJ2-1; D unresolved. Trimming removed 5 bases from V and 5 bases from J, with 7 bases in between. Germline CDR1 is SGHAT and CDR2 is FQNNGV. CDR3 size: 12 residues. The CDR3 region has the DNA TGTGCCAGCAGCCCCCCGGACAATGAGCAGTTCTTC. Translated: CASSPPDNEQFF.

The chain uses TRBV9 and TRBJ2-7, with D perhaps matching TRBD1 or TRBD2 (5 bases each). V lost 0 bases to trimming and J lost 6 bases, with 19 bases between them. Germline V lookup: CDR1 SGDLS, CDR2 YYNGEE. This CDR3 spans 16 amino acids. The CDR3 spells CASSVGGLGTGSEQYF. For the CDR3, the DNA is TGTGCCAGCAGCGTAGGCGGATTGGGGACGGGTTCCGAGCAGTACTTC.

CDR3 sequence reads: CASMGGSGPQETQYF. The CDR3 bases are TGTGCCAGCATGGGCGGGAGCGGACCACAAGAGACCCAGTACTTC. This chain uses TRBV2 with TRBJ2-5; 7 nucleotides line up with TRBD2. This CDR3 has 15 residues. From germline, CDR1 is SNHLY and CDR2 FYNNEI. The V and J ends lost 7 bases and 2 bases, in that order; junction bases with no gene match: 10. The whole variable domain, remainder taken from reference TRBV2 and TRBJ2-5, is EPEVTQTPSHQVTQMGQEVILRCVPISNHLYFYWYRQILGQKVEFLVSFYNNEISEKSEIFDDQFSVERPDGSNFTLKIRSTKLEDSAMYFCASMGGSGPQETQYFGPGTRLLVL.

The rearrangement uses TRBV5-6 and TRBJ2-7, with TRBD1 identical over 10 bases. The CDR3 sequence is 15 residues long. After removal of 5 bases from V and 5 bases from J, the junction contained 10 bases not matched to a gene. Germline CDR1 and CDR2: SGHDT and YYEEEE. The DNA of the CDR3 is TGTGCCAGCAGTCCATTCCGGGACAGGGGCCACGAGCAGTACTTC. It encodes CASSPFRDRGHEQYF.

The chain couples TRBV9 to TRBJ1-5, with D possibly TRBD1 on 6 matching bases. The CDR3 covers 14 residues. The germline V gene encodes CDR1 SGDLS and CDR2 YYNGEE. Between the trimmed V and J ends, which lost 0 bases and 6 bases, there was a span of 10 bases. This chain's CDR3 is CASSVGTGFQPQHF. In nucleotides, the CDR3 is TGTGCCAGCAGCGTAGGCACAGGGTTTCAGCCCCAGCATTTT.

The chain is built from TRBV27 and TRBJ2-7, with 11 bases aligning to TRBD2. This CDR3 is 16 amino acids long. Losses at the gene ends were 7 bases for V and 0 bases for J; bases not matched to a gene: 8. Germline V gene lookup returns CDR1 MNHEY and CDR2 SMNVEV (reference sequence). The CDR3 loop reads CASNRLAGMSSYEQYF. The DNA of the CDR3 is TGTGCCAGCAACAGACTAGCGGGGATGAGCTCCTACGAGCAGTACTTC.

The chain joins TRBV27 to TRBJ1-1; 7 positions match TRBD1. Germline CDR1 MNHEY, CDR2 SMNVEV (reference sequence). CDR3 length equals 15 residues. V trimming: 3 bases; J trimming: 3 bases; junction bases outside the gene matches: 7. CDR3 in DNA: TGTGCCAGCAGTTTCTTGCAGGGGGTGGACACTGAAGCTTTCTTT. Protein sequence: CASSFLQGVDTEAFF.